This T cell receptor beta chain was retrieved from a study of beta chain features in type 1 diabetes. Regarding the study as a whole: All four CD4+ subsets of Type 1 diabetes patients contained TCRB CDR3s that were moderately but significantly shorter.

TCRB transcripts that were expressed got sequenced, as all of the isolated RNA had been reverse transcribed. Clones were read by immunoSEQ multiplex PCR, and TCRdb kept only the in-frame ones, dropping some. The table records around 41,000 clones, 66% of them present only once. Donors underwent one heparinised blood draw, 95 to 150 mL on average. By way of CD45RO/CCR7/CD25/CD127/CD95/CD27, the CD4+ regulatory, stem cell-like memory, central memory and naive cells were sorted. Each sorted fraction was over 95% pure. This clone showed up just a few times. No antigen is known for it. The length of the CDR3 is 15 residues. Germline V CDR1 and CDR2: ENHRY, SYGVKD. V shed 7 bases, J shed 6 bases, and the junction held 9 bases outside the gene matches.

This chain joins TRBV10-3 and TRBJ2-2, with 9 bases matching TRBD1. The clonotype comes from a young man with type 1 diabetes. Some clones in this sample may be carry-over from other donors' samples. The sample comprised Tregs from blood. CDR3 nucleotides: TGTGCCATCACTCCCGGGGACAGGGTGGCCGGGGAGCTGTTTTTT. This encodes CAITPGDRVAGELFF.